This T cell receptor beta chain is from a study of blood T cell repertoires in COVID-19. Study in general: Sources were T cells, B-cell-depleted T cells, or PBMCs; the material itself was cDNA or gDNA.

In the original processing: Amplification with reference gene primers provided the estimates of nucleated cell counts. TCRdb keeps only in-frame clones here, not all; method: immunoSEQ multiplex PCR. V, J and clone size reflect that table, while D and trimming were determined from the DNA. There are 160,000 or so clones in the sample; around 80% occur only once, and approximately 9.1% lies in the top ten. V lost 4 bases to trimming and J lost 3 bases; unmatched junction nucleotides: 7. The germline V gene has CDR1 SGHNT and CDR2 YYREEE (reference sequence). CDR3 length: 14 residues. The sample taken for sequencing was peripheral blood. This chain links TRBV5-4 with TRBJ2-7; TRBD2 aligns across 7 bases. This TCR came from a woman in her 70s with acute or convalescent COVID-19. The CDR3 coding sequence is TGTGCCAGCAGCATCCGGGACTACGACTACGAGCAGTACTTC. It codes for CASSIRDYDYEQYF.